This TCR beta chain was sequenced during a study of shared clonotypes between healthy human individuals. Sequenced by immunoSEQ multiplex PCR; TCRdb stores in-frame clones only, minus some. The data show about 2,500,000 clones, approximately 94% seen once. Germline values: CDR1 LNHDA, CDR2 SQIVND (reference sequence). The CDR3 extends over 15 amino acids. V lost 7 bases and J lost 4, with 19 bases in between. This clonotype was sampled from a man aged 18 to 29 in good health. The chain uses TRBV19 and TRBJ2-5; possibly TRBD1 or TRBD2 for D (6 bases each). Sequenced input: naive CD4+ T cells sorted from blood. Subset denoted: CD45RA+ positively selected. CDR3 sequence reads: CASNTEGGPGETQYF. The CDR3 bases are TGTGCCAGTAACACCGAAGGGGGGCCGGGAGAGACCCAGTACTTC.